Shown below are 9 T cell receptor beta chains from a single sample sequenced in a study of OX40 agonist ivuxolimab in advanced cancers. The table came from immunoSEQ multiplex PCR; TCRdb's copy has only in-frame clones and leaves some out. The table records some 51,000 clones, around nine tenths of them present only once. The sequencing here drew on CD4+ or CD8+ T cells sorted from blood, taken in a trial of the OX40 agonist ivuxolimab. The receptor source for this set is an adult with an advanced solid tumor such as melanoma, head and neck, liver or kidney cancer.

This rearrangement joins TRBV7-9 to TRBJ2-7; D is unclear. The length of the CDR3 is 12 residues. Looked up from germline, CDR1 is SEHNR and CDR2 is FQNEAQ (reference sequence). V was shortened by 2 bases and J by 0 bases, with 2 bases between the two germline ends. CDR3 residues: CASSLFSYEQYF. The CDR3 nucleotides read TGTGCCAGCAGCTTATTCTCCTACGAGCAGTACTTC.

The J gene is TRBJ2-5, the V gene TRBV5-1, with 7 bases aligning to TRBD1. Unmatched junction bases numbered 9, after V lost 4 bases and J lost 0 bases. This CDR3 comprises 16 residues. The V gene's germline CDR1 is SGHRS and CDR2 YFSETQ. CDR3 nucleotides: TGCGCCAGCAGCGCGCCCCGGGACAGCAACCAAGAGACCCAGTACTTC. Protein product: CASSAPRDSNQETQYF.

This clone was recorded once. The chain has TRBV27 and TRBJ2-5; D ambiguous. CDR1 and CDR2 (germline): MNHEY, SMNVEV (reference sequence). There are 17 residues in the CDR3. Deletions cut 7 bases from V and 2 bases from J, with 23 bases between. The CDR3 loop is CASTPRATPTTQETQYF. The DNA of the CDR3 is TGTGCCAGCACCCCCCGGGCGACCCCCACTACACAAGAGACCCAGTACTTC.

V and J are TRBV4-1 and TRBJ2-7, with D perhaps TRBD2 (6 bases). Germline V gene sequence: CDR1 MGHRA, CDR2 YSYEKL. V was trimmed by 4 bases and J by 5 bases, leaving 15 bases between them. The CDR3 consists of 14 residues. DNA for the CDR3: TGCGCCAGCAGCCTCGACGGGGGAACCAACGAGCAGTACTTC. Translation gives CASSLDGGTNEQYF.

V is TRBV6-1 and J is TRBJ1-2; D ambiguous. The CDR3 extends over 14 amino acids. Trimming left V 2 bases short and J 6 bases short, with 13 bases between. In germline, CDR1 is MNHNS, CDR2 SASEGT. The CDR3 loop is CASSESVASHGYTF. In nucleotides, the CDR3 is TGTGCCAGCAGTGAATCCGTCGCCTCACATGGCTACACCTTC.

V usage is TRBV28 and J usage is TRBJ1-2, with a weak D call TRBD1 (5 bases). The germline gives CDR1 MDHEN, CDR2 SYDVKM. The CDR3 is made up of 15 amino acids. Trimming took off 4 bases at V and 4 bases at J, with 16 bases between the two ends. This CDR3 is CASSSIRVSGYGYTF. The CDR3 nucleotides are TGTGCCAGCAGTTCTATCAGGGTGTCGGGCTATGGCTACACCTTC.

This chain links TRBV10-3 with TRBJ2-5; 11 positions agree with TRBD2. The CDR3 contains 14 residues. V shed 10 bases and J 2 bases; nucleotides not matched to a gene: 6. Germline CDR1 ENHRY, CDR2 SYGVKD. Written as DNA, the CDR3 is TGTGCCACCTCTAGCGGGGGGACGCAAGAGACCCAGTACTTC. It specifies CATSSGGTQETQYF.

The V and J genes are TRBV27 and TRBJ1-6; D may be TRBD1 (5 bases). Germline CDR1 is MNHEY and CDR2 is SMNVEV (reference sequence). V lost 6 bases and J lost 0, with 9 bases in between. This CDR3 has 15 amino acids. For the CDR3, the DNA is TGTGCCAGCAGGGGGGGGAGCTCCTATAATTCACCCCTCCACTTT. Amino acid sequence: CASRGGSSYNSPLHF.

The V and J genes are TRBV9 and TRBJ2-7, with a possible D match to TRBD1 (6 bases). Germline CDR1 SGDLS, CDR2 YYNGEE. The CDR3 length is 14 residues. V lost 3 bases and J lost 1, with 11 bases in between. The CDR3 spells CASSASGASYEQYF. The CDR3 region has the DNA TGTGCCAGCAGCGCCTCAGGGGCATCCTACGAGCAGTACTTC.